What follows are 16 T cell receptor beta chains derived from one specimen sequenced in a study of blood T cell repertoires in COVID-19. The method was immunoSEQ multiplex PCR; TCRdb's version includes in-frame clones alone and lacks a portion of them. The top ten clones hold about 11% of a sample with about 140,000 clones, approximately 90% of them seen once. Specimen: peripheral blood. The receptors stem from a woman aged 80 or over with acute or convalescent COVID-19.

The gene calls are TRBV18 and TRBJ2-1; a possible D gene is TRBD2 (5 bases). The CDR3 consists of 16 residues. Germline CDR1 is KGHSH and CDR2 is LQKENI. V shed 2 bases and J shed 4 bases, with 15 bases lying between them. The CDR3 loop reads CASSPGMQRGYNEQFF. The CDR3, as DNA: TGTGCCAGCTCACCAGGAATGCAACGGGGTTACAATGAGCAGTTCTTC.

The chain joins TRBV9 to TRBJ1-1; 11 bases line up with TRBD1. Trimming took 0 bases from V and 3 from J; bases not matched to a gene: 10. CDR1 is SGDLS, CDR2 YYNGEE, per germline. The CDR3 is 18 amino acids. The CDR3: CASSVVPPGQGGHTEAFF. CDR3 DNA: TGTGCCAGCAGCGTAGTGCCCCCGGGACAGGGGGGGCACACTGAAGCTTTCTTT.

The chain couples TRBV25-1 to TRBJ1-2, with 10 bases aligning to TRBD1. Germline CDR1 reads MGHDK; CDR2 reads SYGVNS. The J segment lost 6 bases and the V segment lost 7 bases, leaving 5 bases of the junction unmatched. The CDR3 spans 13 residues. CDR3 sequence: CASTLGQGHGYTF. The CDR3 DNA reads as TGTGCCAGCACCCTGGGACAGGGGCATGGCTACACCTTC.

Regarding this clone: A read error may account for a junction end that differs from germline. The genes are TRBV5-1 and TRBJ2-5, with D possibly being TRBD2 (5 bases). The CDR3 length is 15 residues. Germline values: CDR1 SGHRS, CDR2 YFSETQ. The CDR3 loop is CASTLRTLAGETQYF. As DNA, the CDR3 is TGCGCCAGCACCTTGAGGACTCTCGCGGGAGAGACCCAGTACTTC.

For this clone: At the DNA level, this CDR3 is encoded by other sequences in the same sample as well. CDR3 sequence reads: CASSQGQGGTEAFF. The CDR3 DNA reads as TGCGCCAGCAGCCAGGGACAGGGGGGCACTGAAGCTTTCTTT. The chain links TRBV5-1 to TRBJ1-1; 11 bases are shared with TRBD1. This CDR3 region has 14 residues. J lost 4 bases, V lost 4 bases, and 3 bases had no gene match. The V gene's germline CDR1 is SGHRS and CDR2 YFSETQ.

The V call is TRBV7-9, the J call TRBJ1-5; 9 positions match TRBD1. Trimming at V came to 2 bases and at J to 2 bases, leaving 7 bases not matched to a gene. Germline V lookup: CDR1 SEHNR, CDR2 FQNEAQ (reference sequence). The CDR3 contains 17 residues. The CDR3 here is CASSLTETGGRNQPQHF. CDR3 nucleotide sequence: TGTGCCAGCAGCTTAACTGAGACAGGGGGTCGCAATCAGCCCCAGCATTTT. Full variable domain (outside the CDR3, taken from reference TRBV7-9 and TRBJ1-5): DTGVSQNPRHKITKRGQNVTFRCDPISEHNRLYWYRQTLGQGPEFLTYFQNEAQLEKSRLLSDRFSAERPKGSFSTLEIQRTEQGDSAMYLCASSLTETGGRNQPQHFGDGTRLSIL.

The chain couples TRBV4-1 to TRBJ2-1, with 7 nucleotides matching TRBD2. Germline V gives CDR1 MGHRA, CDR2 YSYEKL. Unmatched junction bases numbered 3, after V lost 1 base and J lost 3 bases. The CDR3 sequence is 15 residues long. CDR3 region: CASSQARGGYNEQFF. In DNA form, the CDR3 reads TGCGCCAGCAGCCAAGCTCGCGGGGGCTACAATGAGCAGTTCTTC.

The gene calls are TRBV13 and TRBJ2-1; D perhaps matches TRBD2 (5 bases). The CDR3 loop spans 15 amino acids. Germline lookup yields CDR1 PRHDT and CDR2 FYEKMQ (reference sequence). Trimming stripped 0 bases from V and 0 bases from J, with 6 bases between. CDR3 amino acids: CASSLGSGSYNEQFF. The CDR3, as DNA: TGTGCCAGCAGCTTAGGGAGCGGCTCCTACAATGAGCAGTTCTTC.

The V gene is TRBV6-5, the J gene TRBJ2-6; possible D gene TRBD2, 7 bases. V lost 8 bases and J lost 2, with 13 bases in between. In germline, CDR1 is MNHEY, CDR2 SVGAGI. This CDR3 spans 15 amino acids. In nucleotides, the CDR3 is TGTGCCAGCGCAGAGGGGGGGGCTGGGGCCAACGTCCTGACTTTC. Protein: CASAEGGAGANVLTF.

The chain employs TRBV5-4 and TRBJ1-2; possible D gene TRBD1, 5 bases. The V end lost 3 bases, the J end lost 1 base, and 22 bases lay between the germline ends. Germline V gene lookup returns CDR1 SGHNT and CDR2 YYREEE (reference sequence). This CDR3 is built from 18 residues. The chain's CDR3 is CASSSFGGSKSNNYGYTF. CDR3 DNA sequence: TGTGCCAGCAGCTCCTTTGGGGGGTCAAAGTCCAATAACTATGGCTACACCTTC.

The chain carries TRBV5-1 and TRBJ1-6; TRBD1 matches 9 bases. V lost 4 bases and J lost 8; bases outside the gene matches: 10. This CDR3 has 16 residues. Germline V gives CDR1 SGHRS, CDR2 YFSETQ. CDR3 DNA: TGCGCCAGCAGCCCGGCTCCGGGACAGGGTTATTCACCCCTCCACTTT. Translating it yields CASSPAPGQGYSPLHF.

This clone was observed once. V usage is TRBV2 and J usage is TRBJ1-1; 7 bases fit TRBD1. There are 15 residues in the CDR3. In germline, CDR1 is SNHLY, CDR2 FYNNEI. V trimming: 4 bases; J trimming: 1 base; junction bases outside the gene matches: 6. CDR3 in DNA: TGTGCCAGCAGTGGCCAGGGGGTGGGGAACACTGAAGCTTTCTTT. It codes for CASSGQGVGNTEAFF.

The V and J genes are TRBV6-6 and TRBJ2-5; D is unresolved. V was cut by 2 bases and J by 0 bases, with 7 bases left in between. CDR3 size: 14 residues. The germline V gene has CDR1 MNHNY and CDR2 SVGAGI (reference sequence). As DNA, the CDR3 is TGTGCCAGCAGTTACCCTACCCACCAAGAGACCCAGTACTTC. Translated: CASSYPTHQETQYF.

This clone was recorded a few times. In DNA, the CDR3 is TGTGCCAGCAGCCCTAGCGTAGTAACCGGGGAGCTGTTTTTT. Encoded protein: CASSPSVVTGELFF. This chain joins TRBV2 and TRBJ2-2; tentatively, D is TRBD2 (6 bases). CDR1 and CDR2 from the germline V gene are SNHLY and FYNNEI. This CDR3 is 14 amino acids long. V was cut by 6 bases and J by 5 bases, with 13 bases left in between. The variable domain in full, completed from reference TRBV2 and TRBJ2-2, reads EPEVTQTPSHQVTQMGQEVILRCVPISNHLYFYWYRQILGQKVEFLVSFYNNEISEKSEIFDDQFSVERPDGSNFTLKIRSTKLEDSAMYFCASSPSVVTGELFFGEGSRLTVL.

In its sample, this clone was seen a few times. This rearrangement joins TRBV6-1 to TRBJ1-6, with D possibly TRBD1 on 5 matching bases. The CDR3 covers 15 residues. Trimming cost V 2 bases and J 4 bases, with 9 bases left between them. The germline gives CDR1 MNHNS, CDR2 SASEGT. The CDR3, as DNA: TGTGCCAGCAGTGAAAGGGGCGCGTATAATTCACCCCTCCACTTT. It translates to CASSERGAYNSPLHF.

The gene calls are TRBV15 and TRBJ1-3; tentative D call: TRBD1 (5 bases). V was shortened by 4 bases and J by 0 bases, with 13 bases between the two germline ends. The CDR3 runs to 16 residues. Germline values: CDR1 LNHNV, CDR2 YYDKDF (reference sequence). The CDR3 protein is CATSIGTGLSGNTIYF. DNA of the CDR3: TGTGCCACCAGCATTGGAACAGGCCTCTCTGGAAACACCATATATTTT.